This T cell receptor beta chain was sequenced for a study of T cell responses to AZD1222 COVID-19 vaccine. General study findings and limits: Rises in breadth and depth of Spike-specific TCRs came after two AZD1222 doses.

Germline-derived CDR1 and CDR2 are LNHDA and SQIVND (reference sequence). This CDR3 contains 15 residues. V dropped 4 bases and J dropped 8; count of bases not matched to a gene: 7. On this clone itself: Its specificity is not known.

Produced via immunoSEQ multiplex PCR; TCRdb's table is partial and in-frame only. The data show some 96,000 clones, 88% seen once. The receptor's source is an adult in good health. This chain connects TRBV19 to TRBJ2-1; 11 bases are a match to TRBD2. Material: peripheral blood, obtained on day 0 of AZD1222 vaccination. The CDR3 protein is CASSTVAGGPDEQFF. CDR3 DNA: TGTGCCAGTAGTACGGTAGCGGGAGGGCCGGATGAGCAGTTCTTC.